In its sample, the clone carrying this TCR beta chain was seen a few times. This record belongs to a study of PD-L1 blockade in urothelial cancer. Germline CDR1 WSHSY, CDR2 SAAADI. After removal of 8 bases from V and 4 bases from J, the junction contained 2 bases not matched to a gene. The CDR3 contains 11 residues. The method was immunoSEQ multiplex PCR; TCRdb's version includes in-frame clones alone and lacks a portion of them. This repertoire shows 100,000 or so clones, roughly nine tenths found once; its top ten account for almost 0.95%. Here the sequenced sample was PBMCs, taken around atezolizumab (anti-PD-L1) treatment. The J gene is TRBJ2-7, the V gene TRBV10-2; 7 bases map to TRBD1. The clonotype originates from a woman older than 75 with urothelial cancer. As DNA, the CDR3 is TGCGCCAGCGGACAGGCTTACGAGCAGTACTTC. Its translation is CASGQAYEQYF.